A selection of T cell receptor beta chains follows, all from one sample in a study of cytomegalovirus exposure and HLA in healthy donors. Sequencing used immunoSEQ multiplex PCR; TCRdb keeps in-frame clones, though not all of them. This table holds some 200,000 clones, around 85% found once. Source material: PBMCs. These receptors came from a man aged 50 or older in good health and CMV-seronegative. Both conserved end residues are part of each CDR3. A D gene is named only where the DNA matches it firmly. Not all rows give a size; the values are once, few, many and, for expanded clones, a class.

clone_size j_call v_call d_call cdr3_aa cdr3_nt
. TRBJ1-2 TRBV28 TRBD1 CASRSGTGAFYGYTF TGTGCCAGCAGATCCGGGACAGGGGCGTTCTATGGCTACACCTTC
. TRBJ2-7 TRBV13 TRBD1 CASSRMTGIEQYF TGTGCCAGCAGCCGAATGACAGGGATCGAGCAGTACTTC
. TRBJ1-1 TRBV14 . CASSQGGSILNTEAFF TGTGCCAGCAGCCAAGGGGGCAGTATCTTGAACACTGAAGCTTTCTTT
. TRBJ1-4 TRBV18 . CASSALRGEKLFF TGTGCCAGCTCAGCCCTACGGGGTGAAAAACTGTTTTTT
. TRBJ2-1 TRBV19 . CASKTGMAPNEQFF TGTGCCAGTAAAACCGGGATGGCCCCTAATGAGCAGTTCTTC
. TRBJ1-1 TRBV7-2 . CASTLRRDTEAFF TGTGCCAGCACCCTCCGGCGGGACACTGAAGCTTTCTTT
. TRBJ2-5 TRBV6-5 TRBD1 CASSYSPGQQGETQYF TGTGCCAGCAGTTACTCCCCGGGACAGCAGGGAGAGACCCAGTACTTC
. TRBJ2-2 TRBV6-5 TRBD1 CASSPRTGIAGELFF TGTGCCAGCAGTCCGAGGACAGGGATCGCCGGGGAGCTGTTTTTT
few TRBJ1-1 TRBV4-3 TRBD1 CASSQTGGWGTEAFF TGCGCCAGCAGCCAAACAGGGGGCTGGGGCACTGAAGCTTTCTTT
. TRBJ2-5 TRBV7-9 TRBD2 CASRLAGGEETQYF TGTGCCAGCAGGTTGGCGGGGGGGGAAGAGACCCAGTACTTC
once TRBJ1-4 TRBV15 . CATSRGGLEKLFF TGTGCCACCAGTAGGGGGGGGCTGGAAAAACTGTTTTTT
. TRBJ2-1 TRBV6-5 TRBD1 CASSTTGANEQFF TGTGCCAGCAGCACGACAGGGGCGAATGAGCAGTTCTTC
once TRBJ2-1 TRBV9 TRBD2 CASSVVGGNLYNEQFF TGTGCCAGCAGCGTAGTGGGGGGGAATTTATACAATGAGCAGTTCTTC
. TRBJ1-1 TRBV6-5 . CASSYFRVGEAFF TGTGCCAGCAGTTACTTCCGGGTTGGAGAAGCTTTCTTT
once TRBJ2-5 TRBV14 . CASSQQGWQETQYF TGTGCCAGCAGCCAACAGGGTTGGCAAGAGACCCAGTACTTC
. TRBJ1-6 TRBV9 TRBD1 CASSQGQGSNNSPLHF TGTGCCAGCAGCCAGGGACAGGGGTCCAATAATTCACCCCTCCACTTT
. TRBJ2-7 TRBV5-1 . CASSSSGYADEQYF TGCGCCAGCAGCTCCTCAGGATACGCAGACGAGCAGTACTTC
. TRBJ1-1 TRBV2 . CASRLRGNTEAFF TGTGCCAGCAGACTGCGGGGCAACACTGAAGCTTTCTTT
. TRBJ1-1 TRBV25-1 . CASRPQTLIYGTEAFF TGTGCCAGCAGGCCCCAGACACTCATCTATGGGACTGAAGCTTTCTTT
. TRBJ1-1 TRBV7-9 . CAGEGARDTEAFF TGTGCCGGTGAGGGAGCAAGGGACACTGAAGCTTTCTTT
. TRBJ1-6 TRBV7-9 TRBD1 CASSSNTGANYNSPLHF TGTGCCAGCAGCTCAAATACAGGGGCGAACTATAATTCACCCCTCCACTTT
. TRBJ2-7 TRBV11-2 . CASSSTTYEQYF TGTGCCAGCAGCTCCACTACTTACGAGCAGTACTTC
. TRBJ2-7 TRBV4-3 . CASSQGAGPYEQYF TGCGCCAGCAGCCAAGGAGCAGGGCCCTACGAGCAGTACTTC
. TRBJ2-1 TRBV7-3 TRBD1 CASSLSGQGADEQFF TGTGCCAGCAGCCTATCGGGACAGGGGGCTGATGAGCAGTTCTTC
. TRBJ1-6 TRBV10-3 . CATSRGEWNSPLHF TGTGCCACCAGCAGGGGCGAGTGGAATTCACCCCTCCACTTT
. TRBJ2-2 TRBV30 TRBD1 CAWSLGQTRAGELFF TGTGCCTGGAGCCTGGGACAGACTCGCGCCGGGGAGCTGTTTTTT
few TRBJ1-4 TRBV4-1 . CASSQGQGFEKLFF TGCGCCAGCAGCCAAGGTCAGGGTTTTGAAAAACTGTTTTTT
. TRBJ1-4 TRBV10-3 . CAISDRGTNEKLFF TGTGCCATCAGTGACAGGGGAACTAATGAAAAACTGTTTTTT
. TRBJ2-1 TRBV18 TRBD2 CASISGGQLTYNEQFF TGTGCCAGCATTAGCGGGGGGCAACTTACCTACAATGAGCAGTTCTTC
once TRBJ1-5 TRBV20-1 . CSARGGTQHF TGCAGTGCCAGAGGAGGGACCCAGCATTTT
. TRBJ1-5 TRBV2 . CASTGREGGNQPQHF TGTGCCAGCACCGGAAGGGAGGGAGGCAATCAGCCCCAGCATTTT
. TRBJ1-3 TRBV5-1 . CASSLAEAGGNTIYF TGCGCCAGCAGCTTGGCCGAGGCAGGGGGAAACACCATATATTTT
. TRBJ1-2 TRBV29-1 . CSVEGHRTF TGCAGCGTAGAGGGACACCGCACCTTC
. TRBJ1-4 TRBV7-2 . CASSPSRRGGGEKLFF TGTGCCAGCAGCCCCAGTCGCAGGGGCGGCGGAGAAAAACTGTTTTTT
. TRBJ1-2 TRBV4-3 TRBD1 CASSQTGQGSYGYTF TGCGCCAGCAGCCAGACCGGACAGGGCTCCTATGGCTACACCTTC
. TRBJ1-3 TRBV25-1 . CASSEWDTGNTIYF TGTGCCAGCAGTGAATGGGACACTGGAAACACCATATATTTT
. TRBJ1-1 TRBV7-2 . CASSSPSGVPDTEAFF TGTGCCAGCAGTTCTCCAAGCGGGGTCCCAGACACTGAAGCTTTCTTT
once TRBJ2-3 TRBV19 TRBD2 CASSQPRGGTDTQYF TGTGCCAGTAGTCAGCCGCGGGGGGGCACAGATACGCAGTATTTT
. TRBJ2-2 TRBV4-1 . CASSQDGGTLTPGELFF TGCGCCAGCAGCCAAGACGGGGGGACACTTACCCCCGGGGAGCTGTTTTTT
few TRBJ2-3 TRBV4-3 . CASSPQGDTQYF TGCGCCAGCAGCCCACAGGGTGATACGCAGTATTTT
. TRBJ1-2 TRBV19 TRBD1 CASRDRIYGYTF TGTGCCAGTAGGGACAGGATCTATGGCTACACCTTC
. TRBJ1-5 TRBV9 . CASSVDGNQPQHF TGTGCCAGCAGCGTAGACGGGAATCAGCCCCAGCATTTT
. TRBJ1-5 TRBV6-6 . CAARARGQPQHF TGTGCCGCCCGCGCCCGGGGTCAGCCCCAGCATTTT
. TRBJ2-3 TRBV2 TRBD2 CARGRAGGPDTQYF TGTGCCAGGGGGCGGGCGGGGGGGCCAGATACGCAGTATTTT
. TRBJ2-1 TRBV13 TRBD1 CASSLEQGNEQFF TGTGCCAGCAGCTTGGAACAGGGGAATGAGCAGTTCTTC
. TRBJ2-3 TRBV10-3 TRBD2 CAISARGDTDTQYF TGTGCCATCAGTGCGCGGGGGGACACAGATACGCAGTATTTT
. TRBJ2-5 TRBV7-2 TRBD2 CASSRLAGYQETQYF TGTGCCAGCAGCAGACTAGCGGGGTACCAAGAGACCCAGTACTTC
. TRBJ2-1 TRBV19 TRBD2 CASASGRGSNEQFF TGTGCCAGTGCCTCGGGGAGGGGCTCAAATGAGCAGTTCTTC
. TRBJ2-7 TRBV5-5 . CASSLEYGGFYEQYF TGTGCCAGCAGCTTGGAATACGGCGGTTTCTACGAGCAGTACTTC